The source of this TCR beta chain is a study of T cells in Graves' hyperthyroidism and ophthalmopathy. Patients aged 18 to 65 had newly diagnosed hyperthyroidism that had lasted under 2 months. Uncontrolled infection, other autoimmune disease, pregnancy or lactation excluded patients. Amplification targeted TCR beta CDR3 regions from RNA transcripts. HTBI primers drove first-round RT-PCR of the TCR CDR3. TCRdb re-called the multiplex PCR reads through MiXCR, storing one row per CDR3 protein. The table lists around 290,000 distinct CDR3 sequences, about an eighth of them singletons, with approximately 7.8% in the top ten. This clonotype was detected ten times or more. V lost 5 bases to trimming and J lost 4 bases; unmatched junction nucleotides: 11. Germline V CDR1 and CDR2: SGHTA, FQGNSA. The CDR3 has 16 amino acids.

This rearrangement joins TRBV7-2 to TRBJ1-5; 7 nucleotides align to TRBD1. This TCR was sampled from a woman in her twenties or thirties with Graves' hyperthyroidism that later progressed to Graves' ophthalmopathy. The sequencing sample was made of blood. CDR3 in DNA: TGTGCCAGCAGCCTCATACAGGGGCGGGGGAATCAGCCCCAGCATTTT. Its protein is CASSLIQGRGNQPQHF.